The 14 T cell receptor beta chains reported below all come from one sample, sequenced in a study of graft-versus-host responses after intestinal transplantation. Measured with immunoSEQ multiplex PCR; TCRdb has only the in-frame clones, and not every one. Here the sample spans about 70,000 clones, 84% being singletons. No cognate antigen is known for these TCRs. Material: unstimulated CD4+ T cells sorted from spleen or lymph node cells, obtained before transplant. The receptors shown here come from a human donor who was the organ donor for an intestinal transplant.

The V call is TRBV6-1, the J call TRBJ1-4; 9 bases map to TRBD1. Germline values: CDR1 MNHNS, CDR2 SASEGT. Unmatched junction bases numbered 3, after V lost 6 bases and J lost 7 bases. This CDR3 contains 13 residues. CDR3 amino acids: CASRTGGSEKLFF. In DNA form, the CDR3 reads TGTGCCAGCAGGACAGGGGGAAGTGAAAAACTGTTTTTT.

J is TRBJ1-6 and V is TRBV7-8; TRBD1 aligns across 7 bases. V dropped 8 bases and J dropped 8; count of bases not matched to a gene: 9. CDR1 is SGHVS, CDR2 FQNEAQ, per germline. This CDR3 has 14 amino acids. CDR3 loop: CASSTGRGDSPLHF. The CDR3 DNA reads as TGTGCCAGCTCTACGGGCAGGGGGGATTCACCCCTCCACTTT.

In this sample, this clone turned up a few times. J is TRBJ2-1 and V is TRBV7-6; the match to TRBD2 covers 9 bases. Germline V CDR1 and CDR2: SGHVS, FNYEAQ. This CDR3 spans 15 amino acids. Losses at the gene ends were 6 bases for V and 5 bases for J; bases not matched to a gene: 8. The CDR3 coding sequence is TGTGCCAGCAGTCGGGCGGGGGGGTCCAACAATGAGCAGTTCTTC. It is translated as CASSRAGGSNNEQFF.

This clone was detected only once. The rearrangement uses TRBV7-9 and TRBJ2-7, with 9 positions matching TRBD1. The germline CDR1 and CDR2 sequences are SEHNR and FQNEAQ (reference sequence). The V segment lost 3 bases and the J segment 6 bases; nucleotides outside the gene matches: 15. The CDR3 extends over 17 amino acids. In nucleotides, the CDR3 is TGTGCCAGCAGCTTCACGAGTCAGACAGGGGGAGGTTCCGAGCAGTACGTC. Translation gives CASSFTSQTGGGSEQYV.

CDR3 sequence (DNA): TGTGCCAGCAGTGAGGACAGGGTTAGTAATTCACCCCTCCACTTT. It encodes CASSEDRVSNSPLHF. This rearrangement joins TRBV2 to TRBJ1-6; TRBD1 aligns across 8 bases. The CDR3 spans 15 residues. Per germline, CDR1 SNHLY and CDR2 FYNNEI. V lost 3 bases and J lost 6; bases outside the gene matches: 4.

In its sample, this clone was seen once. The V call is TRBV6-1, the J call TRBJ1-6; D remains ambiguous. Looked up from germline, CDR1 is MNHNS and CDR2 is SASEGT. The CDR3 loop spans 15 amino acids. Between the trimmed V and J ends, which lost 7 bases and 6 bases, there was a span of 16 bases. CDR3: CASITLAAANSPLHF. The DNA of the CDR3 is TGTGCCAGCATCACCCTGGCGGCGGCTAATTCACCCCTCCACTTT.

V is TRBV25-1 and J is TRBJ2-2; D might be TRBD2 (5 bases). With 5 bases removed from V and 5 bases from J, the gap between germline ends came to 15 bases. This CDR3 comprises 15 residues. CDR1 and CDR2 from the germline V gene are MGHDK and SYGVNS. The CDR3 DNA reads TGTGCCAGCAGTACGGGAACTATGGATACCGGGGAGCTGTTTTTT. It codes for CASSTGTMDTGELFF.

The V call is TRBV28, the J call TRBJ1-2; 9 bases agree with TRBD1. The CDR3 runs 12 residues. Germline loops: CDR1 MDHEN, CDR2 SYDVKM. Losses at the gene ends were 5 bases for V and 7 bases for J; bases not matched to a gene: 2. CDR3 sequence (DNA): TGTGCCAGCAGTCCGGACAGGGGTGGCTACACCTTC. Translating it yields CASSPDRGGYTF.

The chain combines TRBV6-1 with TRBJ2-3, with 8 bases fitting TRBD2. This CDR3 has 15 residues. Germline V CDR1 and CDR2: MNHNS, SASEGT. With 5 bases clipped from V and 2 bases from J, the junction kept 6 bases outside the gene matches. This CDR3 is CASSSLAETTDTQYF. CDR3 in DNA: TGTGCCAGCAGTTCACTAGCGGAAACCACAGATACGCAGTATTTT.

The J gene is TRBJ2-5, the V gene TRBV7-8; 7 bases match TRBD1. This CDR3 is built from 13 residues. Germline V gene data show CDR1 as SGHVS and CDR2 as FQNEAQ. The J segment lost 3 bases and the V segment lost 6 bases, leaving 4 bases of the junction unmatched. Written as DNA, the CDR3 is TGTGCCAGCAGACCGACAGGGAAAGAGACCCAGTACTTC. It translates to CASRPTGKETQYF.

The chain links TRBV10-3 to TRBJ2-3; the match to TRBD2 covers 16 bases. Unmatched junction bases numbered 0, after V lost 8 bases and J lost 4 bases. Germline V lookup: CDR1 ENHRY, CDR2 SYGVKD. The CDR3 has 14 amino acids. The CDR3 loop is CAIGTSGGADTQYF. Here the CDR3 DNA reads TGTGCCATCGGGACTAGCGGGGGGGCAGATACGCAGTATTTT.

The gene calls are TRBV28 and TRBJ1-5; TRBD1 matches 7 bases. The CDR3 spans 17 residues. The germline V gene has CDR1 MDHEN and CDR2 SYDVKM. Trimming removed 1 base from V and 4 bases from J; junction bases left unmatched: 10. CDR3 nucleotides: TGTGCCAGCAGTTTATCCAACAGGGGCCGCGGGAATCAGCCCCAGCATTTT. It translates to CASSLSNRGRGNQPQHF.

The CDR3 loop reads CASSYRDRGVGYTF. DNA for the CDR3: TGTGCCAGCAGTTACCGGGACAGGGGGGTTGGCTACACCTTC. This chain links TRBV28 with TRBJ1-2; 11 nucleotides line up with TRBD1. The germline CDR1 and CDR2 sequences are MDHEN and SYDVKM. CDR3 length: 14 residues. The V segment lost 4 bases and the J segment 7 bases; nucleotides outside the gene matches: 5.

J is TRBJ2-2 and V is TRBV7-3; 9 nucleotides line up with TRBD1. The CDR3 is made up of 15 amino acids. Germline trimming cut 5 bases from V and 4 bases from J; bases unmatched to any gene: 5. Looked up from germline, CDR1 is SGHTA and CDR2 is FQGTGA. The CDR3 sequence is CASSGGQGGTGELFF. The DNA of the CDR3 is TGTGCCAGCAGCGGGGGACAGGGTGGCACCGGGGAGCTGTTTTTT.